This TCR beta chain emerged from a study of blood T cell repertoires in COVID-19. Study information: PBMCs, B-cell-depleted T cells, or T cells provided the cDNA or gDNA that made up the material.

The repertoire was sequenced with immunoSEQ multiplex PCR; TCRdb's copy has only in-frame clones and lacks some. The sample records approximately 180,000 clones, about 80% being singletons. CDR3 length: 15 amino acids. The V end lost 6 bases, the J end lost 5 bases, and 18 bases lay between the germline ends. Germline CDR1 is MGHDK and CDR2 is SYGVNS. This rearrangement joins TRBV25-1 to TRBJ2-3; D is possibly TRBD1 (6 bases). This TCR derives from a woman aged 55-70 years with acute COVID-19. Material: PBMCs or T cells enriched from blood (not recorded which). CDR3 in amino acids: CASSIRGYEGDTQYF. DNA of the CDR3: TGTGCCAGCAGCATAAGGGGGTATGAAGGAGATACGCAGTATTTT. Variable domain in full (rest from reference TRBV25-1 and TRBJ2-3): EADIYQTPRYLVIGTGKKITLECSQTMGHDKMYWYQQDPGMELHLIHYSYGVNSTEKGDLSSESTVSRIRTEHFPLTLESARPSHTSQYLCASSIRGYEGDTQYFGPGTRLTVL.